This record covers a single T cell receptor (beta chain). The antigen is not known. These data come from a study of T cell responses to AZD1222 COVID-19 vaccine. Study findings and constraints: Of spike-specific TCRs, nearly half reportedly target regions left unmutated in variants. A mostly white British donor set with more females was recruited, and clonal diversity was possibly underestimated. Spike-specific TCRs gained breadth and depth after people received two AZD1222 doses.

V shed 4 bases, J shed 1 base, and the junction held 7 bases outside the gene matches. This CDR3 comprises 16 residues. The germline V gene has CDR1 MNHEY and CDR2 SMNVEV (reference sequence). The data were produced by immunoSEQ multiplex PCR, yet TCRdb's version contains in-frame clones alone and is incomplete. The table records approximately 140,000 clones, roughly nine tenths of them present only once. The clonotype was recovered from an adult who received the AZD1222 COVID-19 vaccine. The rearrangement uses TRBV27 and TRBJ1-5, with 7 bases identical to TRBD1. The source was peripheral blood, collected 28 days after the second AZD1222 dose. The CDR3 DNA reads as TGTGCCAGCAGTTCCCGGACAGGCATAAGCAATCAGCCCCAGCATTTT. This sequence encodes CASSSRTGISNQPQHF.